This TCR beta chain was obtained from a study of early T cells in non-severe SARS-CoV-2 infection. Notes on the study in general: Matching against VDJdb likely underestimated virus-specific expansions, favoring anti-spike CD8.

Looked up from germline, CDR1 is LNHDA and CDR2 is SQIVND (reference sequence). The CDR3 is made up of 13 amino acids. V lost 4 bases, J lost 1 base, and 5 bases lay in between. In its sample, this clonotype was seen a few times. The target antigen is unknown. TCRdb re-called the 5' RACE reads through MiXCR, storing one row per CDR3 protein. In the table there are tens of thousands of distinct CDR3 sequences, around 9% of which are singletons. This clonotype was obtained from an adult who was a healthcare worker with PCR-confirmed SARS-CoV-2 infection or an uninfected control (not recorded which). The V gene is TRBV19, the J gene TRBJ1-5; D gene unclear. The sequenced sample consisted of whole blood. The CDR3 loop is CASSKQSNQPQHF. The CDR3, as DNA: TGTGCCAGTAGTAAACAGAGCAATCAGCCCCAGCATTTT.